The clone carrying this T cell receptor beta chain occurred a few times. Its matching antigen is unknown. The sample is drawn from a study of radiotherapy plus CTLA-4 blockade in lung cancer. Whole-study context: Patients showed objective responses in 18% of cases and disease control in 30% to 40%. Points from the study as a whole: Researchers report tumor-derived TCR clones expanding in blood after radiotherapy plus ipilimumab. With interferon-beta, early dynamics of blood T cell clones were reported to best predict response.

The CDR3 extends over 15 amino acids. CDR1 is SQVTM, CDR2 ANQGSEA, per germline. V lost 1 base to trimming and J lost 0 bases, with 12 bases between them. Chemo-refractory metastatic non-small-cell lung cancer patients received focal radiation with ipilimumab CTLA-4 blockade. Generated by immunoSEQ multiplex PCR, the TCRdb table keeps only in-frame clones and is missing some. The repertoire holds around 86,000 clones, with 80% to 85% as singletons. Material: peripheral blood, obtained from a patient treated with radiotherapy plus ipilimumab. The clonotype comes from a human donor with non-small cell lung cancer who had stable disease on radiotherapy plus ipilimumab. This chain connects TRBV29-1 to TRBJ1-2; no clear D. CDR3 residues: CSVEGPDDSNYGYTF. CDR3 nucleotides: TGCAGCGTTGAAGGGCCAGACGATTCTAACTATGGCTACACCTTC. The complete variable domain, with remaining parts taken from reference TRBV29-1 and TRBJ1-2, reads SAVISQKPSRDICQRGTSLTIQCQVDSQVTMMFWYRQQPGQSLTLIATANQGSEATYESGFVIDKFPISRPNLTFSTLTVSNMSPEDSSIYLCSVEGPDDSNYGYTFGSGTRLTVV.